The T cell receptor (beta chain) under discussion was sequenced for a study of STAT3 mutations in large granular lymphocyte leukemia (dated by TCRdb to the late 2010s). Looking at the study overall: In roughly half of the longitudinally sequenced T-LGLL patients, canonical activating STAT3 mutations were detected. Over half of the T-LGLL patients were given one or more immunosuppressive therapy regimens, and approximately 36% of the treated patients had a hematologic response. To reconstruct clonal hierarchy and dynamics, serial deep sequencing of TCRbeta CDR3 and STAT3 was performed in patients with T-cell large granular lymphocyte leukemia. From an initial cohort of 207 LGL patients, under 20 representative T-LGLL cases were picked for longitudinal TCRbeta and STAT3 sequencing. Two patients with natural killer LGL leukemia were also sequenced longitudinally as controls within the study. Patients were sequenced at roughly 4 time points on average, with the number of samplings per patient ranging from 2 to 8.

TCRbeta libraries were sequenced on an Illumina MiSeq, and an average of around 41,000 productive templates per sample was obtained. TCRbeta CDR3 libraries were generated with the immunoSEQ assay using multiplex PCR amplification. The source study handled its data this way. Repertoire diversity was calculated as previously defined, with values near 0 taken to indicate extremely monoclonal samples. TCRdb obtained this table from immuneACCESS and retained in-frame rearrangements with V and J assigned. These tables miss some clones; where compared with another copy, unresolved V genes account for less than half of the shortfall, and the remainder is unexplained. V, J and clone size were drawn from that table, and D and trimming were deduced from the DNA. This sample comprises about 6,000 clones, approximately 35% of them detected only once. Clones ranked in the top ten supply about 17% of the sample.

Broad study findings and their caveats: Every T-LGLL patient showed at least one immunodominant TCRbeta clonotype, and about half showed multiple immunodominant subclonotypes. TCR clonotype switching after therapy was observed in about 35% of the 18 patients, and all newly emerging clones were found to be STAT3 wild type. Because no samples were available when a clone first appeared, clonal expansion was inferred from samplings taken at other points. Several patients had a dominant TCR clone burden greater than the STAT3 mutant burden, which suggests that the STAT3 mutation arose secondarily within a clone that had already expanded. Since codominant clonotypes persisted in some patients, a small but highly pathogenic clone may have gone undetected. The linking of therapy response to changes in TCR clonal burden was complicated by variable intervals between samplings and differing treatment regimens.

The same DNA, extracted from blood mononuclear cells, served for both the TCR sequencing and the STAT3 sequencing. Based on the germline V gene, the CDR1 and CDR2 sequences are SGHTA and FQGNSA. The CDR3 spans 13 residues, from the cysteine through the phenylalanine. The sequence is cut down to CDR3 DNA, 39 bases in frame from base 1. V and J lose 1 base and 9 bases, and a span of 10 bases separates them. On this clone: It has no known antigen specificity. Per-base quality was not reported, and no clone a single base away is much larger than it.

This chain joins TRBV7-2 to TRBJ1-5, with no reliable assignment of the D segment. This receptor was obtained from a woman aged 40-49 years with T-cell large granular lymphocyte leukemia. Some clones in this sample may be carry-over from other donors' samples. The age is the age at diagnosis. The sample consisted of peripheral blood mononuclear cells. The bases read TGTGCCAGCAGCTTAGATACAGTTAGGCCCCAGCATTTT. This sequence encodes CASSLDTVRPQHF.